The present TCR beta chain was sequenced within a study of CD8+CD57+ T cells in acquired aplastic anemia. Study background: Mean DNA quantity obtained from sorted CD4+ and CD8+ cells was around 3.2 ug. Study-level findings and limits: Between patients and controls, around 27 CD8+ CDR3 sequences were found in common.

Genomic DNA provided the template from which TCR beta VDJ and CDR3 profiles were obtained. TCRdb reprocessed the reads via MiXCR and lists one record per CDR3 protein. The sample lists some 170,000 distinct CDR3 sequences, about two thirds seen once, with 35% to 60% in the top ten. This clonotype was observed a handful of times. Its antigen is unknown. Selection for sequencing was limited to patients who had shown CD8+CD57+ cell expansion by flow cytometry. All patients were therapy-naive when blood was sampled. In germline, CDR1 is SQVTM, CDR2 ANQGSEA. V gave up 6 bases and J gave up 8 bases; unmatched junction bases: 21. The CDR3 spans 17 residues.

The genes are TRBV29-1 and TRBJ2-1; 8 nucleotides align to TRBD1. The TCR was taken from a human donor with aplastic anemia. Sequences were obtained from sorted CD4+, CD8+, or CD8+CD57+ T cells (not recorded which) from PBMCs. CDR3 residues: CSVTGGALQGVLDEQFF. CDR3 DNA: TGCAGCGTAACTGGGGGAGCGTTACAGGGGGTCCTTGATGAGCAGTTCTTC.